This TCR beta chain comes out of a study of cytomegalovirus exposure and HLA in healthy donors. Among the 110 or so subjects of the validation cohort, separate from the approximately 700-subject first cohort, were the donors. TCRdb keeps only in-frame clones here, not all; method: immunoSEQ multiplex PCR. The sample holds some 250,000 clones, almost 90% seen once. Findings and caveats of the study: In vitro, three CMV-associated chains proved specific for CMV antigens. Most TCR sequences showed up rarely, but some public TCRs showed up in many donors. In the approximately 130 validation repertoires, approximately 93% of cluster scores exceeded 0, per a later analysis.

With respect to this clone: What it binds is unknown.

Germline V lookup: CDR1 MNHNS, CDR2 SASEGT. The V and J ends lost 7 bases and 3 bases, in that order; junction bases with no gene match: 7. The CDR3 totals 14 residues. This chain joins TRBV6-1 and TRBJ2-7; 9 nucleotides align to TRBD1. The receptor's source is a woman in her late teens or twenties in good health and CMV-seronegative. Sequenced: PBMCs. The CDR3 sequence: CASNGQGSVYEQYV. The DNA for the CDR3 is TGTGCCAGCAACGGACAGGGGTCCGTCTACGAGCAGTACGTC.